This T cell receptor beta chain stems from a study of blood T cell repertoires in COVID-19 (dated by TCRdb to about 2020). With respect to the entire study: The collaborator samples originated in the United States, Italy and Spain and spanned the acute and convalescent phases of COVID-19. The prospective study material was composed of cDNA or gDNA derived from T cells, B-cell-depleted T cells, or PBMCs. The dataset comprised deeply sampled blood TCRbeta repertoires from subjects exposed to, actively infected with, or recovered from COVID-19. A freely available public database, intended as a resource for researchers studying the immune response to SARS-CoV-2, is where the repertoires were released. The samples were drawn from the first 160 participants of the ongoing ImmuneRACE study and from 950 to 1,500 subjects provided by 6 global collaborators. A de-identified subject ID, COVID-19 status, age in years and sex were almost always included in the sample metadata. Where HLA class I and class II types were available, the types were taken from metadata supplied by the sample provider, not from assay-based typing.

The immunoSEQ Assay, a bias-controlled multiplex PCR, was used to amplify TCRbeta CDR3 regions from genomic DNA. The authors' analysis ran thus. Nucleated cell counts per sample were estimated from amplification of reference gene primers within the assay. To quantify the absolute abundance of each unique TCRbeta CDR3 rearrangement, sequence reads were collapsed and filtered. For each sample, productive Simpson clonality was calculated by taking the square root of Simpson's diversity index across productive rearrangements. Not all clones reach the TCRdb copy of this immuneACCESS table, which keeps in-frame sequences only. Checked studies attribute under half of the gap to unresolved V genes and leave the rest unexplained. V and J calls and clone size are as listed in that table; D and trimming were resolved from the DNA. A total of about 75,000 clones appear in this sample, 60% to 85% of them only once. Clones ranked in the top ten supply less than 6% of the sample.

What the work shows at the level of the full study, not this receptor alone: How much clinical and demographic metadata was included differed by source and by participant, and the metadata was provided uncurated.

Each collaborating institution followed its own protocols to collect whole blood in K2EDTA tubes. Collaborator samples were shipped for TCRbeta analysis as frozen whole blood, isolated PBMCs, or DNA extracted from either sample type. A note on this clone: Its antigen is not yet known. Base qualities are not provided; no much larger clone lies one nucleotide away.

The CDR3 covers 17 residues, taking in both the cysteine and the phenylalanine. CDR3 DNA is the only sequence kept; it has 51 bases, read in frame from the first base. Trimming takes 3 bases from V and 0 bases from J, and the germline ends sit 15 bases apart. Looking up the germline V gene (reference sequence) yields CDR1 MNHEY and CDR2 SMNVEV. The receptor's source is a woman of 80 years or more with active or convalescent COVID-19. Sequencing was done on a sample of peripheral blood. The rearrangement combines TRBV27 with TRBJ1-5; too little of a D gene remains to name it. The nucleotides read TGTGCCAGCAGTTTCCGACGGGAAGTATATAGCAATCAGCCCCAGCATTTT. This encodes CASSFRREVYSNQPQHF.